Listed here are 27 T cell receptor beta chains from one sample, sequenced in a study of blood T cell repertoires in COVID-19 (dated by TCRdb to 2020 to 2022). The library was made by the immunoSEQ multiplex PCR assay. This is the immuneACCESS table as TCRdb keeps it, with only in-frame sequences that have V and J called. A part of the clones is gone; compared with another copy, unresolved V genes explain less than half, and the rest is unexplained. The sample table records some 400,000 clones; 75% to 90% of these occur just once. The top ten constitute about 1.1% of the sample. Sequencing was done on a sample of PBMCs or T cells enriched from blood (not recorded which). Receptors originate from a man in his thirties or forties who had recovered from COVID-19.

This CDR3 is CASSFFPIEHYGYTF. CDR3 nucleotides: TGTGCCAGCAGCTTTTTCCCTATCGAGCACTATGGCTACACCTTC. The V gene is TRBV5-4, the J gene TRBJ1-2; no clear D. The germline CDR1 and CDR2 sequences are SGHNT and YYREEE (reference sequence). The CDR3 is made up of 15 amino acids. The V end lost 2 bases, the J end lost 3 bases, and 14 bases lay between the germline ends. Based on the CDR3 plus reference TRBV5-4 and TRBJ1-2, the full variable domain is ETGVTQSPTHLIKTRGQQVTLRCSSQSGHNTVSWYQQALGQGPQFIFQYYREEENGRGNFPPRFSGLQFPNYSSELNVNALELDDSALYLCASSFFPIEHYGYTFGSGTRLTVV.

This clone was seen a single time. The genes are TRBV7-3 and TRBJ2-7; 8 bases agree with TRBD1. Germline CDR1 is SGHTA and CDR2 is FQGTGA. The CDR3 sequence is 15 residues long. V lost 2 bases, J lost 3 bases, and 6 bases stayed unmatched. CDR3 in amino acids: CASSLGQGTFYEQYF. CDR3 coding DNA: TGTGCCAGCAGCTTAGGACAGGGAACGTTCTACGAGCAGTACTTC.

The chain has TRBV19 and TRBJ2-3; 10 bases are shared with TRBD1. The J segment lost 5 bases and the V segment lost 4 bases, leaving 3 bases of the junction unmatched. The CDR3 has 14 residues. Germline V CDR1 and CDR2: LNHDA, SQIVND (reference sequence). The CDR3 region has the DNA TGTGCCAGTAGTACTGGACAGGGGGAAGATACGCAGTATTTT. This translates into CASSTGQGEDTQYF.

The rearrangement links TRBV19 to TRBJ1-5, with D possibly matching TRBD1 (5 bases). Germline V gives CDR1 LNHDA, CDR2 SQIVND (reference sequence). The CDR3 is 14 residues long. Trimming pared 4 bases from V and 2 bases from J, leaving 9 bases between. The CDR3 DNA follows: TGTGCCAGTAGTACCGACAGACGCAATCAGCCCCAGCATTTT. Its translation: CASSTDRRNQPQHF.

The chain recombines TRBV3-1 (or the pseudogene TRBV3-2) with TRBJ2-1; D is undetermined. Germline assignment: CDR1 LGHDT and CDR2 YNNKEL (reference sequence). V was pared by 3 bases and J by 8 bases, with 8 bases between. The CDR3 has 12 residues. DNA for the CDR3: TGTGCCAGCAGCCATTACCAGGATGAGCAGTTCTTC. It yields the protein CASSHYQDEQFF.

The genes are TRBV15 and TRBJ2-3, with 10 bases lining up with TRBD2. V shed 0 bases, J shed 0 bases, and the junction held 15 bases outside the gene matches. Germline loops: CDR1 LNHNV, CDR2 YYDKDF (reference sequence). The CDR3 consists of 21 residues. CDR3 DNA sequence: TGTGCCACCAGCAGAGATCGGGTGGCTAGCGGGGGCGGTCTAAGCACAGATACGCAGTATTTT. It codes for CATSRDRVASGGGLSTDTQYF.

The rearrangement links TRBV30 to TRBJ1-4; TRBD1 might be the D (6 bases). There are 13 residues in the CDR3. Trimming took 4 bases from V and 8 from J, leaving 14 bases between them. The germline gives CDR1 GTSNPN, CDR2 SVGIG (reference sequence). CDR3 DNA: TGTGCCTGGACCGGGGGGCAAGAGGAAAAACTGTTTTTT. Amino acids: CAWTGGQEEKLFF.

The chain carries TRBV2 and TRBJ1-2; 7 nucleotides agree with TRBD1. V shed 6 bases, J shed 7 bases, and the junction held 8 bases outside the gene matches. This CDR3 comprises 13 residues. Looked up from germline, CDR1 is SNHLY and CDR2 is FYNNEI. The CDR3 coding sequence is TGTGCCAGCAGCGTTAGCCGGGACAGTGGCTACACCTTC. It translates to CASSVSRDSGYTF.

The V and J genes are TRBV7-9 and TRBJ2-7, with D tentatively TRBD2 (5 bases). The V end lost 4 bases, the J end lost 6 bases, and 13 bases lay between the germline ends. This CDR3 is 13 amino acids long. Germline CDR1 reads SEHNR; CDR2 reads FQNEAQ (reference sequence). The CDR3 reads CASSSGSGSEQYF. As DNA, the CDR3 is TGTGCCAGCAGCTCGGGATCGGGTTCCGAGCAGTACTTC.

The gene calls are TRBV3-1 (or the pseudogene TRBV3-2) and TRBJ2-1, with D possibly being TRBD1 (5 bases). The CDR3 sequence is 13 residues long. Germline values: CDR1 LGHDT, CDR2 YNNKEL (reference sequence). V lost 1 base to trimming and J lost 8 bases, with 9 bases between them. As DNA, the CDR3 is TGTGCCAGCAGCCAAGTAGGGGTCGATGAGCAGTTCTTC. It codes for CASSQVGVDEQFF.

The sample holds a few counts of this clone. The chain employs TRBV30 and TRBJ1-5; D is unclear. The CDR3 runs 12 residues. The germline gives CDR1 GTSNPN, CDR2 SVGIG (reference sequence). Trimming shortened V by 4 bases and J by 2 bases, and 6 bases separated the two germline ends. For the CDR3, the DNA is TGTGCCTGGAACTTGGGCAATCAGCCCCAGCATTTT. Its translation is CAWNLGNQPQHF.

The J gene is TRBJ1-1, the V gene TRBV24-1; a possible D gene is TRBD1 (5 bases). Per the germline V gene, CDR1 is KGHDR and CDR2 is SFDVKD. The CDR3 has 13 residues. Trimming left V 6 bases short and J 11 bases short, with 18 bases between. The CDR3 sequence: CATSKGLGLEAFF. The CDR3 DNA reads as TGTGCCACCAGTAAGGGTTTGGGACTAGAGGCTTTCTTT.

This rearrangement joins TRBV6-6 to TRBJ2-6; the match to TRBD1 covers 7 bases. The CDR3 extends over 17 amino acids. Germline values: CDR1 MNHNY, CDR2 SVGAGI (reference sequence). V shed 5 bases and J 2 bases; nucleotides not matched to a gene: 9. The CDR3 sequence: CASSRPLTGAGANVLTF. The CDR3 DNA sequence: TGTGCCAGCAGTCGTCCCCTTACAGGGGCTGGGGCCAACGTCCTGACTTTC.

V is TRBV29-1 and J is TRBJ2-7; the D gene is possibly TRBD2 (5 bases). The CDR3 extends over 13 amino acids. In germline, CDR1 is SQVTM, CDR2 ANQGSEA. Deletions cut 4 bases from V and 1 base from J, with 11 bases between. The CDR3 bases are TGCAGCGTTGTTACGACGGGGTCCTACGAGCAGTACTTC. Residues: CSVVTTGSYEQYF.

CDR3 sequence reads: CASTTATGNQETQYF. In DNA, the CDR3 is TGTGCCAGCACCACCGCGACAGGGAACCAAGAGACCCAGTACTTC. The rearrangement links TRBV28 to TRBJ2-5; TRBD1 aligns across 7 bases. The CDR3 has 15 residues. J lost 0 bases, V lost 7 bases, and 8 bases had no gene match. Germline V lookup: CDR1 MDHEN, CDR2 SYDVKM.

The sample holds one count of this clone. This chain joins TRBV19 and TRBJ2-7; 7 bases match TRBD1. This CDR3 is built from 15 residues. In germline, CDR1 is LNHDA, CDR2 SQIVND (reference sequence). J lost 3 bases, V lost 5 bases, and 10 bases had no gene match. CDR3 coding DNA: TGTGCCAGTAGTTACCAGGGGGAGAAGATCTACGAGCAGTACTTC. Its protein product is CASSYQGEKIYEQYF.

The chain links TRBV30 to TRBJ1-6, with 9 bases aligning to TRBD1. CDR1 is GTSNPN and CDR2 is SVGIG in the germline V gene (reference sequence). This CDR3 region has 17 residues. With 4 bases clipped from V and 10 bases from J, the junction kept 17 bases outside the gene matches. In DNA form, the CDR3 reads TGTGCCTGGACCCGCGGCACCTCGGGACAGGGAGAATCACCCCTCCACTTT. Encoded protein: CAWTRGTSGQGESPLHF.

The chain carries TRBV9 and TRBJ2-7; 7 nucleotides match TRBD1. The CDR3 runs 14 residues. Germline assignment: CDR1 SGDLS and CDR2 YYNGEE. Unmatched junction bases numbered 5, after V lost 4 bases and J lost 1 base. This CDR3 is CASSPTGQSYEQYF. DNA of the CDR3: TGTGCCAGCAGCCCGACAGGGCAATCCTACGAGCAGTACTTC.

This clone has more than one count but fewer than ten. The rearrangement links TRBV5-1 to TRBJ2-7, with D unclear. CDR1 and CDR2 from the germline V gene are SGHRS and YFSETQ. The CDR3 loop spans 14 amino acids. V lost 3 bases and J 2 bases, leaving 12 bases between the germline ends. Here the CDR3 DNA reads TGCGCCAGCAGCTCCGGTGGAGATACCTACGAGCAGTACTTC. It yields the protein CASSSGGDTYEQYF.

The V call is TRBV9, the J call TRBJ2-1, with D uncertain. The CDR3 covers 15 residues. Germline assignment: CDR1 SGDLS and CDR2 YYNGEE. The germline V and J ends were trimmed by 0 bases and 2 bases, with 9 bases remaining between them. The CDR3 nucleotides read TGTGCCAGCAGCGTAGCAACTGGTCCCTACAATGAGCAGTTCTTC. This sequence encodes CASSVATGPYNEQFF.

The chain is built from TRBV5-4 and TRBJ2-3, with a weak D call TRBD1 (5 bases). Trimming shortened V by 2 bases and J by 2 bases, and 12 bases separated the two germline ends. Germline V CDR1 and CDR2: SGHNT, YYREEE (reference sequence). The CDR3 totals 15 residues. CDR3 sequence (DNA): TGTGCCAGCAGCTTAGTCCAGGGTTCCACAGATACGCAGTATTTT. Residues: CASSLVQGSTDTQYF.

The chain links TRBV2 to TRBJ1-2, with D possibly being TRBD1 (6 bases). Germline-derived CDR1 and CDR2 are SNHLY and FYNNEI. This CDR3 has 14 residues. The germline V and J ends were trimmed by 4 bases and 2 bases, with 11 bases remaining between them. The CDR3 spells CASSGGGGNYGYTF. In nucleotides, the CDR3 is TGTGCCAGCAGTGGGGGGGGCGGGAACTATGGCTACACCTTC.

The chain recombines TRBV30 with TRBJ2-6; D is unclear. Per the germline V gene, CDR1 is GTSNPN and CDR2 is SVGIG (reference sequence). Trimming took 7 bases from V and 0 from J, leaving 7 bases between them. There are 13 residues in the CDR3. The CDR3 reads CASRSSGANVLTF. The CDR3 DNA follows: TGTGCCTCGAGGAGCTCTGGGGCCAACGTCCTGACTTTC.

The gene calls are TRBV3-1 (or the pseudogene TRBV3-2) and TRBJ1-1; D is perhaps TRBD1 (5 bases). V lost 4 bases and J 5 bases, leaving 23 bases between the germline ends. Germline CDR1 and CDR2: LGHDT and YNNKEL (reference sequence). This CDR3 is built from 17 residues. CDR3 protein: CASSRTGATRGGTEAFF. The CDR3 bases are TGTGCCAGCAGCCGAACGGGCGCGACACGCGGGGGGACTGAAGCTTTCTTT.

This clone was picked up one time. The chain recombines TRBV3-1 (or the pseudogene TRBV3-2) with TRBJ1-1; no clear D gene. The CDR3 is made up of 15 amino acids. The germline CDR1 and CDR2 sequences are LGHDT and YNNKEL (reference sequence). V lost 7 bases, J lost 1 base, and 16 bases lay in between. In nucleotides, the CDR3 is TGTGCCAGCACCCGACCGGGATTCCCGAACACTGAAGCTTTCTTT. It specifies CASTRPGFPNTEAFF.

This clone is a singleton in its sample. The V call is TRBV6-4, the J call TRBJ2-3; 8 bases are shared with TRBD2. The CDR3 consists of 14 residues. CDR1 and CDR2 from the germline V gene are MRHNA and SNTAGT. V trimming: 3 bases; J trimming: 4 bases; junction bases outside the gene matches: 3. The CDR3 here is CASSEGLAADTQYF. CDR3 DNA: TGTGCCAGCAGTGAAGGACTAGCTGCAGATACGCAGTATTTT.

The V and J genes are TRBV6-5 and TRBJ1-5; D gene ambiguous. V was pared by 6 bases and J by 6 bases, with 15 bases between. CDR1 is MNHEY, CDR2 SVGAGI, per germline. The CDR3 sequence is 14 residues long. The CDR3 is CASSNTRGTQPQHF. The CDR3 DNA reads TGTGCCAGCAGCAACACCAGAGGCACTCAGCCCCAGCATTTT.